The clone carrying this TCR beta chain occurred once. Antigen specificity is unknown. This CDR3 region has 16 residues. The trim removed 5 bases at V and 4 bases at J, leaving 9 bases unmatched. Per the germline V gene, CDR1 is LNHDA and CDR2 is SQIVND (reference sequence). This sample was included in a study of T cell responses to AZD1222 COVID-19 vaccine. Method: immunoSEQ multiplex PCR; TCRdb's copy keeps in-frame clones and lacks some. The data show around 150,000 clones, 88% seen once. Findings and caveats of the study: Following two doses of AZD1222, Spike-specific TCR breadth and depth rose.

This material consisted of peripheral blood, taken on day 0 of MenACWY control vaccination. This clonotype was sampled from an adult in good health. The V gene is TRBV19, the J gene TRBJ2-2; 8 bases agree with TRBD1. CDR3 loop: CASSSRTGSGTGELFF. The DNA for the CDR3 is TGTGCCAGTAGTTCCAGGACAGGGAGTGGCACCGGGGAGCTGTTTTTT.